This T cell receptor (beta chain) was identified during a study of blood T cell repertoires in COVID-19. The data were produced by immunoSEQ multiplex PCR, yet TCRdb's version contains in-frame clones alone and is incomplete. The sample shows 280,000 or so clones, approximately 90% of them seen only once. The CDR3 runs to 13 residues. Trimming removed 1 base from V and 3 bases from J, with 7 bases in between. The germline V gene encodes CDR1 SGHTA and CDR2 FQGNSA. The sequenced sample was peripheral blood. This TCR derives from a woman between 25 and 40 years old who had recovered from COVID-19. The rearrangement joins TRBV7-2 to TRBJ2-7, with D uncertain. Here the CDR3 reads CASSLERSYEQYF. The CDR3 region has the DNA TGTGCCAGCAGCTTAGAGCGCAGCTACGAGCAGTACTTC.